A selection of T cell receptor beta chains follows, all from one sample in a study of identical twins. TCRdb analysed the 5' RACE reads with MiXCR anew, one entry per CDR3 protein. Of some 570,000 distinct CDR3 sequences in the sample, around 22% were seen once. These data were likewise used in another study, on yellow fever vaccine responses in identical twins.

Sequencing was performed on CD4+ T cells sorted from blood. These receptor sequences come from a woman younger than 35 in good health. Both conserved end residues are part of each CDR3. D genes are given only for firm matches. Only some rows state a clone size, as once, few, many or a class for expanded clones.

len: 15
abundance: few
j_gene: TRBJ2-1
d_gene: TRBD1
v_gene: TRBV9
CDR3nt: TGTGCCAGCAGCGCTATGGGACAGGACTACAATGAGCAGTTCTTC
CDR3aa: CASSAMGQDYNEQFF

len: 10
abundance: many
j_gene: TRBJ1-1
d_gene: NA
v_gene: TRBV29-1
CDR3nt: TGCAGCGTTGCGAACACTGAAGCTTTCTTT
CDR3aa: CSVANTEAFF

len: 16
abundance: NA
j_gene: TRBJ2-1
d_gene: NA
v_gene: TRBV24-1
CDR3nt: TGTGCCACCAGTGATTTGGCGGGGTTCTCCTACAATGAGCAGTTCTTC
CDR3aa: CATSDLAGFSYNEQFF

len: 12
abundance: NA
j_gene: TRBJ1-5
d_gene: NA
v_gene: TRBV20-1
CDR3nt: TGCAGTGCTAGCCGTCAGGGGCAGCCCCAGCATTTT
CDR3aa: CSASRQGQPQHF

len: 17
abundance: few
j_gene: TRBJ2-2
d_gene: NA
v_gene: TRBV12-3/TRBV12-4
CDR3nt: TGTGCCAGCATCTACTTTCGGGGAGGGGGAGCCACCGGGGAGCTGTTTTTT
CDR3aa: CASIYFRGGGATGELFF

len: 16
abundance: NA
j_gene: TRBJ2-1
d_gene: TRBD2
v_gene: TRBV6-1
CDR3nt: TGTGCCAGCAGTGTTCGACTAGCGGGAGTTATAGATGAGCAGTTCTTC
CDR3aa: CASSVRLAGVIDEQFF

len: 15
abundance: many
j_gene: TRBJ2-3
d_gene: TRBD1
v_gene: TRBV5-1
CDR3nt: TGCGCCAGCAGCAAGACGGGACAGGGCACAGATACGCAGTATTTT
CDR3aa: CASSKTGQGTDTQYF

len: 12
abundance: few
j_gene: TRBJ2-1
d_gene: NA
v_gene: TRBV12-3/TRBV12-4
CDR3nt: TGTGCCAGCAGACTACAGGCGAATGAGCAGTTCTTC
CDR3aa: CASRLQANEQFF

len: 14
abundance: few
j_gene: TRBJ2-7
d_gene: NA
v_gene: TRBV7-6
CDR3nt: TGTGCCAGCAGCCCCCTGGGACTCTCCTACGAGCAGTACTTC
CDR3aa: CASSPLGLSYEQYF

len: 18
abundance: NA
j_gene: TRBJ2-1
d_gene: TRBD2
v_gene: TRBV11-2
CDR3nt: TGTGCCAGCAGCTTACTTCGGGCTAGCGGGAGTATTGGTGATGAGCAGTTCTTC
CDR3aa: CASSLLRASGSIGDEQFF

len: 15
abundance: few
j_gene: TRBJ1-1
d_gene: NA
v_gene: TRBV7-8
CDR3nt: TGTGCCAGCAGCCTCCGAGGGGGATTTAACACTGAAGCTTTCTTT
CDR3aa: CASSLRGGFNTEAFF

len: 15
abundance: few
j_gene: TRBJ2-7
d_gene: NA
v_gene: TRBV7-9
CDR3nt: TGTGCCAGCAGCTTACCCTTCGCGGACTACCACGAGCAGTACTTC
CDR3aa: CASSLPFADYHEQYF

len: 14
abundance: few
j_gene: TRBJ1-1
d_gene: NA
v_gene: TRBV12-3/TRBV12-4
CDR3nt: TGTGCCAGCAGTTTCAGACCGCTGAACACTGAAGCTTTCTTT
CDR3aa: CASSFRPLNTEAFF

len: 15
abundance: few
j_gene: TRBJ2-1
d_gene: NA
v_gene: TRBV5-1
CDR3nt: TGCGCCAGCAGCTTAAGCACGCTGGACTACAATGAGCAGTTCTTC
CDR3aa: CASSLSTLDYNEQFF

len: 13
abundance: few
j_gene: TRBJ1-1
d_gene: NA
v_gene: TRBV7-9
CDR3nt: TGTGCCAGCAGCTCGGACCCGAACACTGAAGCTTTCTTT
CDR3aa: CASSSDPNTEAFF

len: 18
abundance: NA
j_gene: TRBJ2-3
d_gene: TRBD1
v_gene: TRBV11-1
CDR3nt: TGTGCCAGCAGCTTAAGTCTTGCCGGGACAGCTAGCACAGATACGCAGTATTTT
CDR3aa: CASSLSLAGTASTDTQYF

len: 14
abundance: few
j_gene: TRBJ2-7
d_gene: TRBD1
v_gene: TRBV19
CDR3nt: TGTGCCAGTAGTAGGACAGGGGCGTCCTACGAGCAGTACTTC
CDR3aa: CASSRTGASYEQYF

len: 14
abundance: NA
j_gene: TRBJ1-5
d_gene: NA
v_gene: TRBV19
CDR3nt: TGTGCCAGTAGTGACCCGGGGAACAATCAGCCCCAGCATTTT
CDR3aa: CASSDPGNNQPQHF

len: 13
abundance: few
j_gene: TRBJ2-7
d_gene: NA
v_gene: TRBV28
CDR3nt: TGTGCCAGCGGTGGGGGGAGAGGGTACGAGCAGTACTTC
CDR3aa: CASGGGRGYEQYF

len: 15
abundance: NA
j_gene: TRBJ2-7
d_gene: TRBD2
v_gene: TRBV19
CDR3nt: TGTGCCAGTAGTTCCGACGCTAGCGGATCCTACGAGCAGTACTTC
CDR3aa: CASSSDASGSYEQYF

len: 16
abundance: NA
j_gene: TRBJ2-1
d_gene: TRBD2
v_gene: TRBV5-1
CDR3nt: TGCGCCAGCAGCGGGGGGATCGGGACTATTTACAATGAGCAGTTCTTC
CDR3aa: CASSGGIGTIYNEQFF

len: 16
abundance: few
j_gene: TRBJ2-1
d_gene: NA
v_gene: TRBV7-9
CDR3nt: TGTGCCAGCAGCTCCGAGGGGCCCCGGGCCTACAATGAGCAGTTCTTC
CDR3aa: CASSSEGPRAYNEQFF

len: 15
abundance: few
j_gene: TRBJ2-2
d_gene: NA
v_gene: TRBV5-1
CDR3nt: TGCGCCAGCAGCAAGGGACAAGCGAACACCGGGGAGCTGTTTTTT
CDR3aa: CASSKGQANTGELFF

len: 15
abundance: few
j_gene: TRBJ2-5
d_gene: NA
v_gene: TRBV2
CDR3nt: TGTGCCAGCAGATTCGGACAGAACGCACAAGAGACCCAGTACTTC
CDR3aa: CASRFGQNAQETQYF

len: 11
abundance: NA
j_gene: TRBJ1-1
d_gene: NA
v_gene: TRBV29-1
CDR3nt: TGCAGCGTTCAGAAGGGCAGTGAAGCTTTCTTT
CDR3aa: CSVQKGSEAFF

len: 17
abundance: NA
j_gene: TRBJ2-1
d_gene: NA
v_gene: TRBV7-6
CDR3nt: TGTGCCAGCAGCCCGCAGGGACCGGGTTGGGCCTACAATGAGCAGTTCTTC
CDR3aa: CASSPQGPGWAYNEQFF

len: 17
abundance: NA
j_gene: TRBJ2-5
d_gene: TRBD2
v_gene: TRBV3-1
CDR3nt: TGTGCCAGCAGCCAAGATCCAGCGGGGGGAACGCAAGAGACCCAGTACTTC
CDR3aa: CASSQDPAGGTQETQYF

len: 14
abundance: few
j_gene: TRBJ2-1
d_gene: NA
v_gene: TRBV14
CDR3nt: TGTGCCAGCAGCCAATACATGAGAAACAATGAGCAGTTCTTC
CDR3aa: CASSQYMRNNEQFF

len: 15
abundance: NA
j_gene: TRBJ2-6
d_gene: NA
v_gene: TRBV5-6
CDR3nt: TGTGCCAGCAGTCGGCCCCGTTCTGGGGCCAACGTCCTGACTTTC
CDR3aa: CASSRPRSGANVLTF

len: 13
abundance: NA
j_gene: TRBJ1-6
d_gene: NA
v_gene: TRBV6-1
CDR3nt: TGTGCCAGTAGAGGGCAGCCTAATTCACCCCTCCACTTT
CDR3aa: CASRGQPNSPLHF